A single sample gave rise to the 26 T cell receptor beta chains below, sequenced in a study of T cells in Graves' hyperthyroidism and ophthalmopathy. RNA transcripts yielded amplified TCR beta CDR3 regions. The HTBI set primed first-round TCR CDR3 RT-PCR. TCRdb reprocessed the multiplex PCR reads with MiXCR, giving one entry per CDR3 protein. The table lists 640,000 or so distinct CDR3 sequences, 13% to 15% of them singletons. Sequenced material: blood. The receptors stem from a woman aged 18-29 years with Graves' ophthalmopathy.

This clonotype was recorded at least ten times. The genes are TRBV2 and TRBJ2-7; D tentatively reads TRBD1 or TRBD2 (6 bases each). The V and J ends lost 1 base and 6 bases respectively, with 25 bases between them. The CDR3 runs 18 residues. In germline, CDR1 is SNHLY, CDR2 FYNNEI. The CDR3 DNA reads as TGTGCCAGCAGTGAAGATCTACAGGGCCCGGGGGCGCTTTCCGAGCAGTACTTC. The encoded protein is CASSEDLQGPGALSEQYF.

Ten or more counts support this clonotype. The rearrangement joins TRBV20-1 to TRBJ2-6, with D hard to call. The CDR3 is 15 amino acids. Trimming left V 6 bases short and J 1 base short, with 13 bases between. Germline CDR1 is DFQATT and CDR2 is SNEGSKA (reference sequence). The CDR3 bases are TGCAGTGCCCCGCTATGGTGGTCTGGGGCCAACGTCCTGACTTTC. It is translated as CSAPLWWSGANVLTF.

Many counts were recorded for this clonotype. The genes are TRBV3-1 and TRBJ2-5; the D gene could be TRBD1 or TRBD2 (5 bases each). Germline V gene data show CDR1 as LGHDT and CDR2 as YNNKEL (reference sequence). This CDR3 is built from 17 residues. Trimming took 0 bases from V and 1 from J, leaving 15 bases between them. CDR3 DNA: TGTGCCAGCAGCCAAGATCCGGGACGGGACGTCCAAGAGACCCAGTACTTC. Translation: CASSQDPGRDVQETQYF.

This clonotype was counted ten times or more. The genes are TRBV30 and TRBJ2-1; 7 nucleotides line up with TRBD2. Germline CDR1 is GTSNPN and CDR2 is SVGIG (reference sequence). V lost 4 bases, J lost 4 bases, and 7 bases stayed unmatched. This CDR3 region has 14 residues. CDR3 residues: CAWMGGFEYNEQFF. The DNA of the CDR3 is TGTGCCTGGATGGGGGGGTTTGAGTACAATGAGCAGTTCTTC.

This clonotype came up once. The V call is TRBV30, the J call TRBJ2-7; tentatively, D is TRBD1 or TRBD2 (5 bases each). V shed 0 bases and J shed 0 bases, with 15 bases lying between them. The CDR3 sequence is 16 residues long. Looked up from germline, CDR1 is GTSNPN and CDR2 is SVGIG (reference sequence). CDR3 sequence reads: CAWSVFRGIYSYEQYF. CDR3 coding DNA: TGTGCCTGGAGTGTCTTCCGGGGCATTTACTCCTACGAGCAGTACTTC.

This clonotype was picked up a small number of times. The rearrangement uses TRBV19 and TRBJ2-7; D is perhaps TRBD2 (5 bases). CDR1 is LNHDA, CDR2 SQIVND, per germline (reference sequence). Trimming removed 1 base at V and 2 bases at J, with 15 bases between. This CDR3 is 16 amino acids long. The CDR3: CASSIGTSGPPYEQYF. CDR3 bases: TGTGCCAGTAGTATAGGGACCAGCGGTCCTCCCTACGAGCAGTACTTC.

This clonotype was detected many times. The genes are TRBV2 and TRBJ2-1; TRBD1 agrees at 8 bases. Germline V CDR1 and CDR2: SNHLY, FYNNEI. V was clipped by 4 bases and J by 4 bases; unmatched bases: 12. The CDR3 length is 17 residues. The CDR3 sequence is CASSGAGRDRFYNEQFF. The CDR3 bases are TGTGCCAGCAGTGGCGCCGGCAGGGACAGGTTTTACAATGAGCAGTTCTTC.

This rearrangement joins TRBV7-9 to TRBJ2-7; the D is unclear. The CDR3 is made up of 14 amino acids. The ends were cut back, 5 bases at V and 0 bases at J, with 11 bases in the middle. Per the germline V gene, CDR1 is SEHNR and CDR2 is FQNEAQ (reference sequence). The CDR3 DNA reads TGTGCCAGCAGCCTCCTCTTCAGCTCCTACGAGCAGTACTTC. This gives the protein CASSLLFSSYEQYF.

This clonotype was observed many times. The rearrangement joins TRBV7-3 to TRBJ1-1, with D hard to call. V was pared by 4 bases and J by 1 base, with 13 bases between. The CDR3 is 15 residues long. CDR1 is SGHTA, CDR2 FQGTGA, per germline. The CDR3 sequence is CASSSRPGANTEAFF. CDR3 DNA: TGTGCCAGCAGCTCCCGACCGGGAGCGAACACTGAAGCTTTCTTT.

At least ten counts were recorded for this clonotype. The genes are TRBV3-1 and TRBJ1-3, with D uncertain. V shed 0 bases and J shed 4 bases, with 10 bases lying between them. The CDR3 is 15 amino acids. The germline CDR1 and CDR2 sequences are LGHDT and YNNKEL (reference sequence). Written as DNA, the CDR3 is TGTGCCAGCAGCCAAGACCACGGCCAGGGAAACACCATATATTTT. This translates into CASSQDHGQGNTIYF.

V gene TRBV11-3 combines with J gene TRBJ2-5; weak D call: TRBD2 (6 bases). Germline V gene lookup returns CDR1 SGHNT and CDR2 YENEEA. The CDR3 is made up of 17 amino acids. Deletions cut 5 bases from V and 7 bases from J, with 26 bases between. The CDR3 DNA reads as TGTGCCAGCAGCCAAGAGGGATCCAGCGGGTTGGGGGGGACCCAGTACTTC. Amino acids: CASSQEGSSGLGGTQYF.

This rearrangement joins TRBV6-5 to TRBJ2-1; TRBD2 matches 16 bases. The J segment lost 4 bases and the V segment lost 0 bases, leaving 3 bases of the junction unmatched. Per the germline V gene, CDR1 is MNHEY and CDR2 is SVGAGI. The CDR3 has 18 amino acids. Written as DNA, the CDR3 is TGTGCCAGCAGTTACTCGGGACTAGCGGGAGGGGGTTACAATGAGCAGTTCTTC. Translated: CASSYSGLAGGGYNEQFF.

The V call is TRBV9, the J call TRBJ1-6; D possibly corresponds to TRBD1 (6 bases). Trimming took 4 bases from V and 4 from J, leaving 12 bases between them. The CDR3 loop spans 15 amino acids. The germline V gene has CDR1 SGDLS and CDR2 YYNGEE. CDR3 in amino acids: CASSPRQAYNSPLHF. CDR3 nucleotides: TGTGCCAGCAGCCCCCGACAGGCTTATAATTCACCCCTCCACTTT.

This clonotype was counted at least ten times. The genes are TRBV20-1 and TRBJ2-1; 10 bases align to TRBD2. The CDR3 has 15 amino acids. Germline trimming cut 0 bases from V and 6 bases from J; bases unmatched to any gene: 5. CDR1 and CDR2 from the germline V gene are DFQATT and SNEGSKA (reference sequence). CDR3 in amino acids: CSAREGGLATNEQFF. As DNA, the CDR3 is TGCAGTGCTAGAGAAGGGGGACTAGCGACCAATGAGCAGTTCTTC.

Of note for this clonotype: A much larger clonotype is one base distant, so this may be a read error. In nucleotides, the CDR3 is TGTGCCAGCAGTTACTCCCTAAATCAGCCCCAGCATTTT. Translating gives CASSYSLNQPQHF. The chain combines TRBV11-1 with TRBJ1-5; D ambiguous. The CDR3 extends over 13 amino acids. V was clipped by 6 bases and J by 4 bases, with 10 bases between them. Per the germline V gene, CDR1 is SGHAT and CDR2 is FQDESV (reference sequence). Filled out from reference TRBV11-1 and TRBJ1-5, the complete variable domain reads EAEVAQSPRYKITEKSQAVAFWCDPISGHATLYWYRQILGQGPELLVQFQDESVVDDSQLPKDRFSAERLKGVDSTLKIQPAELGDSAMYLCASSYSLNQPQHFGDGTRLSIL.

This clonotype was recorded many times. The CDR3 reads CASSQRLRAGELFF. The CDR3 nucleotides are TGTGCCAGCAGCCAGCGCTTGAGGGCCGGGGAGCTGTTTTTT. The V call is TRBV3-1, the J call TRBJ2-2; D is perhaps TRBD2 (5 bases). Germline assignment: CDR1 LGHDT and CDR2 YNNKEL (reference sequence). V was shortened by 3 bases and J by 6 bases, with 11 bases between the two germline ends. The CDR3 is 14 amino acids.

This clonotype was observed many times. This chain uses TRBV6-1 with TRBJ2-7; 7 positions match TRBD2. This CDR3 spans 14 amino acids. J was trimmed by 3 bases and V by 5 bases; bases with no gene match: 7. Germline CDR1 and CDR2: MNHNS and SASEGT. The CDR3 DNA follows: TGTGCCAGCAGTAACCTGGCGGGGGTCTACGAGCAGTACTTC. This codes for CASSNLAGVYEQYF.

The V call is TRBV6-2 or TRBV6-3, the J call TRBJ2-1; D gene ambiguous. The V gene lost 2 bases and the J gene lost 9 bases, with 8 bases spanning the gap. The CDR3 runs to 12 residues. CDR1 MNHEY and CDR2 SVGEGT come from the germline V gene. The CDR3 DNA sequence: TGTGCCAGCAGTTACACACGGGCTGAGCAGTTCTTC. It encodes CASSYTRAEQFF.

This clonotype was detected only a few times. The V and J genes are TRBV20-1 and TRBJ2-1; 7 nucleotides line up with TRBD2. The CDR3 length is 14 residues. Germline CDR1 is DFQATT and CDR2 is SNEGSKA (reference sequence). V lost 3 bases, J lost 2 bases, and 4 bases stayed unmatched. CDR3 loop: CSARAAGAYNEQFF. The CDR3 region has the DNA TGCAGTGCTAGGGCGGCGGGAGCCTACAATGAGCAGTTCTTC.

This clonotype was observed a few times. Here the CDR3 reads CSARDRASGNEQFF. The CDR3, as DNA: TGCAGTGCTAGAGATAGGGCTAGCGGTAATGAGCAGTTCTTC. The V gene is TRBV20-1, the J gene TRBJ2-1; 7 bases fit TRBD2. V lost 0 bases to trimming and J lost 7 bases; unmatched junction nucleotides: 6. CDR3 size: 14 residues. Germline CDR1 is DFQATT and CDR2 is SNEGSKA (reference sequence).

This clonotype came up many times. The J gene is TRBJ2-5, the V gene TRBV11-2; TRBD2 agrees at 13 bases. The CDR3 extends over 17 amino acids. From germline, CDR1 is SGHAT and CDR2 FQNNGV. The V and J ends lost 1 base and 4 bases, in that order; junction bases with no gene match: 6. In DNA, the CDR3 is TGTGCCAGCAGCTTAGGGGGACTAGCGGGGAAAGGAGAGACCCAGTACTTC. Amino acid sequence: CASSLGGLAGKGETQYF.

This clonotype was seen a few times. The chain is built from TRBV29-1 and TRBJ2-2; maybe TRBD2 (5 bases). This CDR3 region has 13 residues. The V end lost 7 bases, the J end lost 1 base, and 10 bases lay between the germline ends. CDR1 is SQVTM, CDR2 ANQGSEA, per germline. The CDR3 spells CSAEGGNTGELFF. Here the CDR3 DNA reads TGCAGCGCCGAAGGAGGGAACACCGGGGAGCTGTTTTTT.

This clonotype came up many times. The chain combines TRBV30 with TRBJ2-5, with no clear D. CDR1 and CDR2 from the germline V gene are GTSNPN and SVGIG (reference sequence). The V gene lost 4 bases and the J gene lost 5 bases, with 11 bases spanning the gap. The CDR3 runs 12 residues. The CDR3 protein is CAWMGLGETQYF. As DNA, the CDR3 is TGTGCCTGGATGGGGTTAGGGGAGACCCAGTACTTC.

The sample holds many counts of this clonotype. The CDR3 loop reads CASSLRRAEQYF. DNA of the CDR3: TGTGCCAGCAGCTTACGCAGGGCTGAGCAGTACTTC. The V gene is TRBV13, the J gene TRBJ2-7, with a tentative D call TRBD1 (5 bases). The CDR3 extends over 12 amino acids. V lost 2 bases and J 7 bases, leaving 9 bases between the germline ends. Germline loops: CDR1 PRHDT, CDR2 FYEKMQ (reference sequence).

There are a few counts of this clonotype. The CDR3 DNA reads as TGCGCCAGCAGCCCTAAGGGGGATGGCTACACCTTC. This codes for CASSPKGDGYTF. This chain links TRBV5-1 with TRBJ1-2, with D perhaps TRBD1 (6 bases). Germline V gives CDR1 SGHRS, CDR2 YFSETQ. V lost 4 bases and J 6 bases, leaving 10 bases between the germline ends. The CDR3 has 12 amino acids.

At least ten counts were recorded for this clonotype. The genes are TRBV20-1 and TRBJ1-2; the match to TRBD1 covers 10 bases. Germline V gene lookup returns CDR1 DFQATT and CDR2 SNEGSKA (reference sequence). V lost 5 bases to trimming and J lost 10 bases; unmatched junction nucleotides: 7. This CDR3 has 12 residues. CDR3 DNA: TGCAGTGCTTCGATGGACAGGGGGATCTACACCTTC. Translating gives CSASMDRGIYTF.